Sequencing of this TCR beta chain was carried out in a study of T cells expressing NK-cell markers. Study background: One of the eight sequenced donors was seronegative, whereas the other seven were HCMV-seropositive.

The CDR3 covers 14 residues. The germline CDR1 and CDR2 sequences are SQVTM and ANQGSEA. The study, taken as a whole, reports: Dominant NKG2C+ clonotype frequencies of about 1.0-8% of CD8+ T cells were measured in over 5 donors.

TCRdb reprocessed the 5' RACE reads and stores each CDR3 protein as one record, lacking DNA. This repertoire includes a few hundred thousand distinct CDR3 sequences. About this clonotype: Its target is unknown.

The V gene is TRBV29-1, the J gene TRBJ1-2; TCRdb's D call of TRBD1 is untestable without DNA. The clonotype was recovered from a man aged 18-75 years in good health. What was sequenced was blood T cells: a sorted CD56 or NKG2C T cell subset, CD4+ or CD8+ T cells, or bulk PBMC T cells (not recorded which). The CDR3 loop is CSVTRQYSLYGYTF.